These 2 T cell receptor beta chains came from one sample sequenced in a study of blood T cell repertoires in COVID-19. Some clones are missing from TCRdb's copy, which holds only in-frame ones; the method was immunoSEQ multiplex PCR. The sample carries around 160,000 clones, roughly 89% recorded once. The specimen sequenced was PBMCs or T cells enriched from blood (not recorded which). All receptors derive from a woman between 50 and 59 years old who had been exposed to COVID-19.

This clone was seen a handful of times. The sample carries other DNA sequences with the same CDR3. The chain joins TRBV3-1 (or the pseudogene TRBV3-2) to TRBJ1-5; weak D call: TRBD1 (5 bases). CDR1 and CDR2 from the germline V gene are LGHDT and YNNKEL (reference sequence). V lost 0 bases and J lost 4, with 10 bases in between. CDR3 length: 15 residues. This chain's CDR3 is CASSQDGGGNQPQHF. The CDR3 bases are TGTGCCAGCAGCCAAGATGGGGGGGGGAATCAGCCCCAGCATTTT.

The chain links TRBV15 to TRBJ1-5; D possibly corresponds to TRBD1 (5 bases). Germline V gene lookup returns CDR1 LNHNV and CDR2 YYDKDF (reference sequence). The ends were cut back, 0 bases at V and 0 bases at J, with 12 bases in the middle. CDR3 length equals 17 residues. The CDR3 sequence is CATSRDRQPDSNQPQHF. The CDR3 nucleotides are TGTGCCACCAGCAGAGATCGACAGCCGGATAGCAATCAGCCCCAGCATTTT.